These 19 T cell receptor beta chains came from one sample sequenced in a study of shared clonotypes between healthy human individuals. Here immunoSEQ multiplex PCR was the method, and the copy in TCRdb shows in-frame clones only, minus some. The profile shows a few million clones, around 93% of them singletons. Sequencing used naive CD4+ T cells from PBMCs. Subset of the sample: CD45RA+ positively selected. The receptors come from a man aged 18-30 years in good health. Some clones in this sample may be carry-over from other donors' samples.

With regard to this clone: Other DNA sequences in this sample translate to the same CDR3. The chain couples TRBV28 to TRBJ2-5, with a tentative D call TRBD1 (6 bases). Trimming removed 3 bases at V and 2 bases at J, with 10 bases between. Looked up from germline, CDR1 is MDHEN and CDR2 is SYDVKM. The CDR3 is 14 amino acids. CDR3 coding DNA: TGTGCCAGCAGTTTTAGCAGGGGACAAGAGACCCAGTACTTC. It translates to CASSFSRGQETQYF.

Comments on this clone: This same CDR3 is encoded by further DNA sequences in the sample. This sequence joins TRBV9 and TRBJ2-3, with a weak D call TRBD2 (6 bases). The germline V and J ends were trimmed by 0 bases and 4 bases, with 12 bases remaining between them. The CDR3 spans 15 residues. Germline V gene sequence: CDR1 SGDLS, CDR2 YYNGEE. CDR3 bases: TGTGCCAGCAGCGTAGTTGCTTCGGGAGCAGATACGCAGTATTTT. This codes for CASSVVASGADTQYF. Looking up the rest from reference TRBV9 and TRBJ2-3 gives the full variable domain: DSGVTQTPKHLITATGQRVTLRCSPRSGDLSVYWYQQSLDQGLQFLIQYYNGEERAKGNILERFSAQQFPDLHSELNLSSLELGDSALYFCASSVVASGADTQYFGPGTRLTVL.

The rearrangement links TRBV6-1 to TRBJ2-3, with D maybe TRBD1 (6 bases). The CDR3 extends over 14 amino acids. Germline V gene lookup returns CDR1 MNHNS and CDR2 SASEGT. Between the trimmed V and J ends, which lost 5 bases and 3 bases, there was a span of 12 bases. CDR3 amino acids: CASSPGDTTDTQYF. CDR3 sequence (DNA): TGTGCCAGCAGTCCTGGGGACACTACAGATACGCAGTATTTT.

CDR3 in DNA: TGTGCCAGCAAACCGGGACAGGGGGCCTTCGAGCAGTACTTC. Its protein product is CASKPGQGAFEQYF. The chain joins TRBV27 to TRBJ2-7; 12 positions agree with TRBD1. Looked up from germline, CDR1 is MNHEY and CDR2 is SMNVEV (reference sequence). This CDR3 region has 14 residues. J was trimmed by 6 bases and V by 7 bases; bases with no gene match: 7.

This chain links TRBV27 with TRBJ2-5; no definite D call. The CDR3 covers 14 residues. Germline CDR1 reads MNHEY; CDR2 reads SMNVEV (reference sequence). V shed 6 bases and J shed 0 bases, with 11 bases lying between them. The CDR3 bases are TGTGCCAGCAGACGAAGACCCTACCAAGAGACCCAGTACTTC. Residues: CASRRRPYQETQYF.

Details on this clone: Different DNA sequences within this sample yield the same CDR3. The chain carries TRBV5-1 and TRBJ1-4, with 11 bases matching TRBD1. The CDR3 is 14 residues long. Trimming removed 0 bases from V and 8 bases from J; junction bases left unmatched: 0. From germline, CDR1 is SGHRS and CDR2 YFSETQ. The CDR3 DNA reads as TGCGCCAGCAGCTTGGGGACAGGGGGCGAAAAACTGTTTTTT. Its protein product is CASSLGTGGEKLFF.

The CDR3 coding sequence is TGTGCCAGTAGTTCCTGGGGCGCCTTAGAAAAACTGTTTTTT. Translated, it gives CASSSWGALEKLFF. The chain uses TRBV19 and TRBJ1-4; D possibly corresponds to TRBD1 (5 bases). V lost 5 bases and J lost 8, with 15 bases in between. Germline V CDR1 and CDR2: LNHDA, SQIVND (reference sequence). The CDR3 length is 14 residues.

This clone was detected only once. The J gene is TRBJ2-5, the V gene TRBV7-7, with a possible D match to TRBD1 (7 bases). The CDR3 runs 15 residues. The ends were cut back, 5 bases at V and 1 base at J, with 14 bases in the middle. The germline gives CDR1 SSHAT, CDR2 FNYEAQ (reference sequence). CDR3 in amino acids: CASSPSAGGQETQYF. As DNA, the CDR3 is TGTGCCAGCAGCCCTAGCGCAGGGGGCCAAGAGACCCAGTACTTC.

V is TRBV7-9 and J is TRBJ2-5; 9 bases align to TRBD2. The CDR3 is 16 residues long. V shed 1 base and J 0 bases; nucleotides not matched to a gene: 3. Germline assignment: CDR1 SEHNR and CDR2 FQNEAQ (reference sequence). The chain's CDR3 is CASSLGTSANQETQYF. For the CDR3, the DNA is TGTGCCAGCAGCTTAGGGACTAGCGCCAACCAAGAGACCCAGTACTTC.

CDR3 sequence: CASTAAKTSGMQGETQYF. In DNA, the CDR3 is TGTGCCAGCACCGCGGCAAAGACTAGCGGGATGCAGGGGGAGACCCAGTACTTC. V gene TRBV5-8 combines with J gene TRBJ2-5, with TRBD2 matching over 11 bases. The ends lost 6 bases at V and 5 bases at J; junction bases unmatched: 18. The CDR3 has 18 amino acids. The germline V gene has CDR1 SGHTS and CDR2 YDEGEE.

J is TRBJ1-2 and V is TRBV2; 10 nucleotides line up with TRBD1. The CDR3 contains 13 residues. Per the germline V gene, CDR1 is SNHLY and CDR2 is FYNNEI. The V gene end was trimmed by 7 bases and the J gene end by 8 bases; junction bases not matched to a gene: 7. CDR3 bases: TGTGCCAGCATACCTGGGACAGGGGTCGGCTACACCTTC. Translating it yields CASIPGTGVGYTF. Full variable domain (remainder filled in from reference TRBV2 and TRBJ1-2): EPEVTQTPSHQVTQMGQEVILRCVPISNHLYFYWYRQILGQKVEFLVSFYNNEISEKSEIFDDQFSVERPDGSNFTLKIRSTKLEDSAMYFCASIPGTGVGYTFGSGTRLTVV.

CDR3 residues: CASSFGGTYEQYF. The CDR3 DNA is TGTGCCAGCAGCTTTGGGGGTACCTACGAGCAGTACTTC. The chain is built from TRBV11-1 and TRBJ2-7; D assignment may be TRBD1 or TRBD2 (5 bases each). The germline V gene has CDR1 SGHAT and CDR2 FQDESV (reference sequence). Trimming removed 3 bases at V and 2 bases at J, with 8 bases between. This CDR3 comprises 13 residues.

The J gene is TRBJ1-4, the V gene TRBV2; D possibly corresponds to TRBD1 (5 bases). Germline V CDR1 and CDR2: SNHLY, FYNNEI. This CDR3 contains 13 residues. Trimming shortened V by 7 bases and J by 4 bases, and 10 bases separated the two germline ends. Here the CDR3 reads CASTRGFNEKLFF. The CDR3 DNA follows: TGTGCCAGCACCCGGGGGTTTAATGAAAAACTGTTTTTT.

The V call is TRBV21-1, the J call TRBJ2-1; the D call TRBD2 from the table was never checked on the DNA. TRBV21-1 corresponds to a pseudogene. The CDR3 covers 21 residues. CDR3 bases: TGTGCCAGCAGCAAAAAAGGGACTAGCGGGTCTAGTGGGAACTCCTACAATGAGCAGTTCTTC. This codes for CASSKKGTSGSSGNSYNEQFF.

The chain employs TRBV28 and TRBJ2-2; perhaps D is TRBD1 or TRBD2 (5 bases each). The CDR3 extends over 16 amino acids. Trimming removed 2 bases at V and 5 bases at J, with 15 bases between. The germline V gene has CDR1 MDHEN and CDR2 SYDVKM. The CDR3 sequence: CASSLPEGRITGELFF. The CDR3 DNA is TGTGCCAGCAGTTTACCTGAGGGACGGATTACCGGGGAGCTGTTTTTT.

V gene TRBV5-4 combines with J gene TRBJ2-3, with D unresolved. The CDR3 sequence is 12 residues long. Germline CDR1 SGHNT, CDR2 YYREEE (reference sequence). Trimming stripped 4 bases from V and 6 bases from J, with 9 bases between. In DNA, the CDR3 is TGTGCCAGCAGCGACATATCGGATACGCAGTATTTT. Translating gives CASSDISDTQYF.

The chain couples TRBV7-9 to TRBJ1-2; tentatively, D is TRBD1 (5 bases). The germline CDR1 and CDR2 sequences are SEHNR and FQNEAQ (reference sequence). The germline V and J ends were trimmed by 3 bases and 4 bases, with 12 bases remaining between them. CDR3 length equals 14 residues. CDR3 in DNA: TGTGCCAGCAGCTTTCGGGGCTCAGGCTATGGCTACACCTTC. Amino acid sequence: CASSFRGSGYGYTF.

The rearrangement uses TRBV2 and TRBJ1-5, with D hard to call. CDR1 is SNHLY, CDR2 FYNNEI, per germline. The ends were cut back, 8 bases at V and 5 bases at J, with 13 bases in the middle. CDR3 length equals 13 residues. The CDR3 DNA reads TGTGCCAGCTCTCTGACCGGGGATCAGCCCCAGCATTTT. Protein sequence: CASSLTGDQPQHF.

This rearrangement joins TRBV30 to TRBJ2-7; D unclear. Germline assignment: CDR1 GTSNPN and CDR2 SVGIG (reference sequence). The V gene lost 3 bases and the J gene lost 0 bases, with 12 bases spanning the gap. The CDR3 is made up of 14 amino acids. CDR3 DNA sequence: TGTGCCTGGAGCCGGACGCGTGTCTCCTACGAGCAGTACTTC. Translated: CAWSRTRVSYEQYF.